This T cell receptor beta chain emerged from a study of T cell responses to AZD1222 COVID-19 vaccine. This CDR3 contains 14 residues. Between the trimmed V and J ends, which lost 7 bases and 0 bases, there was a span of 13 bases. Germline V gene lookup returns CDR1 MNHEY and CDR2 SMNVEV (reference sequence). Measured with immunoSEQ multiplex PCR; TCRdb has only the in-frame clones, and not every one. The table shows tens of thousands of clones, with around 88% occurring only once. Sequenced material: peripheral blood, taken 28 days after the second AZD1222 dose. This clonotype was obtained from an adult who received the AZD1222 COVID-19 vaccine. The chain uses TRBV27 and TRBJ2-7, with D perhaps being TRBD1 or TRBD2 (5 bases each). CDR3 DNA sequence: TGTGCCAGCAAAAGGGGAGAATTCTCCTACGAGCAGTACTTC. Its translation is CASKRGEFSYEQYF.